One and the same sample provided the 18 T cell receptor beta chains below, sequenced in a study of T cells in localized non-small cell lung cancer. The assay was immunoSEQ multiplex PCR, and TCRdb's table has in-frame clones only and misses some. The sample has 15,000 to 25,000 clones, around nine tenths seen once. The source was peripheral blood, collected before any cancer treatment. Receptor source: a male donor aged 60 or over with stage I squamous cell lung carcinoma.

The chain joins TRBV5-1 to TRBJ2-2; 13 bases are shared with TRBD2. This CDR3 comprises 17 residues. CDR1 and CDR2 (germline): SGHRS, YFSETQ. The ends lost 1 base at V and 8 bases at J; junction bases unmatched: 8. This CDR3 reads CASSLRTSGSSAGELFF. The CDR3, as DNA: TGCGCCAGCAGCTTGAGGACTAGCGGGAGTAGCGCGGGGGAGCTGTTTTTT.

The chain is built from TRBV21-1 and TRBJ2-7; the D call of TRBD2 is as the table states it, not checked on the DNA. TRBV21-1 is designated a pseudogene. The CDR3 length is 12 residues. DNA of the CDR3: TGTGCCAGCAGCATCTTTCCCTACGAGCAGTACTTC. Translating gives CASSIFPYEQYF.

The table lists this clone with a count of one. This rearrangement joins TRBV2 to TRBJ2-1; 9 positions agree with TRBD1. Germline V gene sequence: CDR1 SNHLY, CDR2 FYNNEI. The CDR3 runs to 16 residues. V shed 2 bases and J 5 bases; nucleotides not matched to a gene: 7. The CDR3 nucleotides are TGTGCCAGCAGTGAATTAGGGACAGGGAGGCACAATGAGCAGTTCTTC. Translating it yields CASSELGTGRHNEQFF.

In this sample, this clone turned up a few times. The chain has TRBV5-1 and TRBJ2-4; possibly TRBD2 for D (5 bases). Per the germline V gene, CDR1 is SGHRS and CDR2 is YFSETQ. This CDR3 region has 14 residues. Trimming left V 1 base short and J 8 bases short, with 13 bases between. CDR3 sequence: CASSLRAGGDIQYF. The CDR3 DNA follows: TGCGCCAGCAGCTTGAGGGCGGGTGGAGACATTCAGTACTTC.

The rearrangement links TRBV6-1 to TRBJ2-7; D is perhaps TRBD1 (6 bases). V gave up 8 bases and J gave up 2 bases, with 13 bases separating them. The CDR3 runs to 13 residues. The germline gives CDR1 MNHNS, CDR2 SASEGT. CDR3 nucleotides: TGTGCCAGCGGGACAATAATAACCTACGAGCAGTACTTC. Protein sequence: CASGTIITYEQYF.

CDR3 DNA: TGCGCCAGCAGCTTTTCAGGAACCGGAAACACCATATATTTT. Residues: CASSFSGTGNTIYF. This chain joins TRBV5-1 and TRBJ1-3; the D is unclear. The CDR3 has 14 amino acids. Germline CDR1 SGHRS, CDR2 YFSETQ. V was shortened by 2 bases and J by 4 bases, with 10 bases between the two germline ends.

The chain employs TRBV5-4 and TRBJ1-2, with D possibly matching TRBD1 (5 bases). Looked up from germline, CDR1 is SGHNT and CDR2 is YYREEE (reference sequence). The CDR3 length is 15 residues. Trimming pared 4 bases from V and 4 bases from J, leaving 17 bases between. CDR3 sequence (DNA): TGTGCCAGCAGCCCGGGGACGGAGAGCTTCTATGGCTACACCTTC. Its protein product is CASSPGTESFYGYTF.

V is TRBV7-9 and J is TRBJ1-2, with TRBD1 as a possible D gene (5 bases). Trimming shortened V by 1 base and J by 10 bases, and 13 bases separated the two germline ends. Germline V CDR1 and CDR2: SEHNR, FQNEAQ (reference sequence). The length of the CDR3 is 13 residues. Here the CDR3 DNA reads TGTGCCAGCAGCTTAGACCAGGGTTATACCTACACCTTC. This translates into CASSLDQGYTYTF. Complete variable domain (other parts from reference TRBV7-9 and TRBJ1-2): DTGVSQNPRHKITKRGQNVTFRCDPISEHNRLYWYRQTLGQGPEFLTYFQNEAQLEKSRLLSDRFSAERPKGSFSTLEIQRTEQGDSAMYLCASSLDQGYTYTFGSGTRLTVV.

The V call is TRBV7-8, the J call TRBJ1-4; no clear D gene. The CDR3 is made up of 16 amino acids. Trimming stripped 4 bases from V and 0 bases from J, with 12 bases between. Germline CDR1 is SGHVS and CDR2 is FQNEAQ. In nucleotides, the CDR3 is TGTGCCAGCAGCTCGATCCCGCTACCAACTAATGAAAAACTGTTTTTT. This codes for CASSSIPLPTNEKLFF.

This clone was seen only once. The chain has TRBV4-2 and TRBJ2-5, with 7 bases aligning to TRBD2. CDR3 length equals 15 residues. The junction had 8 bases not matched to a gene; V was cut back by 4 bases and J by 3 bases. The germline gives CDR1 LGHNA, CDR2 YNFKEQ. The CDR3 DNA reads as TGTGCCAGCAGCCCTAGTAGCGGGCAAGAAGAGACCCAGTACTTC. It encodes CASSPSSGQEETQYF.

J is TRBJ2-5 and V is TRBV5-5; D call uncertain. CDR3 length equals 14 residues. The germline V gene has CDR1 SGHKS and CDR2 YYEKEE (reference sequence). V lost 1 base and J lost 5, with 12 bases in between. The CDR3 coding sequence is TGTGCCAGCAGCTTGACGTTGCCCTACGAGACCCAGTACTTC. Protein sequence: CASSLTLPYETQYF.

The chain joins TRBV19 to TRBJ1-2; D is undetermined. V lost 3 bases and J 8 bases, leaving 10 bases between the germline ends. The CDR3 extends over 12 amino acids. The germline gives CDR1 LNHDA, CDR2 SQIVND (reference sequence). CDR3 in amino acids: CASSMAPRGYTF. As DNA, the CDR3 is TGTGCCAGTAGTATGGCCCCTCGCGGCTACACCTTC.

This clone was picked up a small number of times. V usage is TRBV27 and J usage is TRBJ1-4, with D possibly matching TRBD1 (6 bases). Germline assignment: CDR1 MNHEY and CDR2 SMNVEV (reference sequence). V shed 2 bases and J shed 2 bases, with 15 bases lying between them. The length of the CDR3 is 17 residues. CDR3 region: CASSLVAGAVTNEKLFF. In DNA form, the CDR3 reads TGTGCCAGCAGTTTAGTGGCAGGGGCTGTCACTAATGAAAAACTGTTTTTT. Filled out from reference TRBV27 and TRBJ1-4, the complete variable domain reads EAQVTQNPRYLITVTGKKLTVTCSQNMNHEYMSWYRQDPGLGLRQIYYSMNVEVTDKGDVPEGYKVSRKEKRNFPLILESPSPNQTSLYFCASSLVAGAVTNEKLFFGSGTQLSVL.

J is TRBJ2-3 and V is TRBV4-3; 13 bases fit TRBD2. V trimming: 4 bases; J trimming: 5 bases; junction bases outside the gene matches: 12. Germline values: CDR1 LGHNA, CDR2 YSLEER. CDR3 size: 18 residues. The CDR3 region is CASSLQWTSGSIGDTQYF. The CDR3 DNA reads TGCGCCAGCAGCCTCCAATGGACTAGCGGGAGTATAGGAGATACGCAGTATTTT.

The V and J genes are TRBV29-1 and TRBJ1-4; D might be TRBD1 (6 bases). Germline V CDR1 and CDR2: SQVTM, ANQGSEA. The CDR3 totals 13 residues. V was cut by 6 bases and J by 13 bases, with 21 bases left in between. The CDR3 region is CSVARTVSEGLFF. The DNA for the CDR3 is TGCAGCGTGGCTCGGACAGTATCCGAAGGACTGTTTTTT.

CDR3 sequence reads: CASSQDGRNYNEQFF. The CDR3 nucleotides are TGCGCCAGCAGCCAAGACGGTCGGAACTACAATGAGCAGTTCTTC. The J gene is TRBJ2-1, the V gene TRBV4-3; D gene unclear. The CDR3 extends over 15 amino acids. CDR1 is LGHNA and CDR2 is YSLEER in the germline V gene. V shed 0 bases and J shed 3 bases, with 9 bases lying between them.

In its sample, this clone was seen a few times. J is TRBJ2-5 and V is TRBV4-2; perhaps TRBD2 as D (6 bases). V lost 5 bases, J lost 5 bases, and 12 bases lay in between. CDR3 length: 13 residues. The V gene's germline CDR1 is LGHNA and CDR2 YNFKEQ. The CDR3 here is CASSFGGSETQYF. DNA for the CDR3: TGTGCCAGCAGCTTTGGGGGGTCGGAGACCCAGTACTTC.

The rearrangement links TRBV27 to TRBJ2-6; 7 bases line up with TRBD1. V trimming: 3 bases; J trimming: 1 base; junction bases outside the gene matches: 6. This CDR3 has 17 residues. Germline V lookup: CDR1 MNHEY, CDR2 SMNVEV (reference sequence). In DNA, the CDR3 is TGTGCCAGCAGTTTTGAGGGGGCGCCTTCTGGGGCCAACGTCCTGACTTTC. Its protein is CASSFEGAPSGANVLTF. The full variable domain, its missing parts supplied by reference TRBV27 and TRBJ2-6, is EAQVTQNPRYLITVTGKKLTVTCSQNMNHEYMSWYRQDPGLGLRQIYYSMNVEVTDKGDVPEGYKVSRKEKRNFPLILESPSPNQTSLYFCASSFEGAPSGANVLTFGAGSRLTVL.